The sequence of this T cell receptor beta chain was determined in a study of beta chain features in type 1 diabetes. Study-level results: Across all four CD4+ subsets, people with type 1 diabetes showed modestly shorter TCRB CDR3s. VDJ junctions from type 1 diabetes patients carried fewer insertions and larger deletions.

The study reverse transcribed the entire isolated RNA, so it sequenced expressed TCRB transcripts. Using immunoSEQ multiplex PCR, the repertoire was profiled, and TCRdb retains in-frame clones only, with some absent. The table has about 650,000 clones, 9.5% to 15% seen once. Turning to this clone: Its antigen is still unknown.

Via the markers CD45RO/CCR7/CD25/CD127/CD95/CD27, stem cell-like memory, regulatory, central memory and naive CD4+ cells were sorted. All sorted populations exceeded 98% purity. Sequencing used naive CD4+ T cells from blood. The clonotype was recovered from a man aged 25 to 40 with type 1 diabetes.

This CDR3 is CASSLTGQREQYF. In nucleotides, the CDR3 is TGTGCCAGCAGCCTGACAGGGCAAAGGGAGCAGTACTTC. J is TRBJ2-7 and V is TRBV5-4; 7 nucleotides align to TRBD1. Germline V lookup: CDR1 SGHNT, CDR2 YYREEE (reference sequence). The J segment lost 7 bases and the V segment lost 4 bases, leaving 8 bases of the junction unmatched. The length of the CDR3 is 13 residues.